The 24 T cell receptor beta chains listed next were all sequenced from one sample in a study of T-cell memory formation after mild COVID-19 (dated by TCRdb to the early 2020s). The library was prepared using 5' RACE. The sequencer was an Illumina NovaSeq 6000. TCRdb itself trimmed the public reads at Q25 with fastp, ran MiXCR and retained productive beta chains. Identical CDR3 proteins give one entry, which carries the most common genes and DNA. The sample table contains fewer than 450,000 distinct CDR3 sequences; only one count was recorded for approximately 24% of them. The ten top clones hold 7.5% to 10% of the sample. The source material was PBMCs or a T cell subset sorted from them (not recorded which). All receptors derive from an adult woman who had mild COVID-19 (a few samples of this study predate the infection). The sample titles of this study are shuffled in the database, so cell type and time point are left out; the donor was told from shared clones.

This clonotype has ten or more counts. The chain combines TRBV7-9 with TRBJ2-3; TRBD1 matches 8 bases. Germline loops: CDR1 SEHNR, CDR2 FQNEAQ (reference sequence). J gave up 3 bases and V 5 bases, and 10 bases lay outside the gene matches. This CDR3 has 16 amino acids. This CDR3 reads CASSHLRTGITDTQYF. CDR3 nucleotides: TGTGCCAGCAGCCACCTCCGGACAGGGATAACAGATACGCAGTATTTT.

This clonotype was detected a few times. The chain is built from TRBV6-2 or TRBV6-3 and TRBJ2-7; 8 positions match TRBD2. J gave up 2 bases and V 6 bases, and 9 bases lay outside the gene matches. In germline, CDR1 is MNHEY, CDR2 SVGEGT. This CDR3 has 15 residues. The CDR3 DNA is TGTGCCAGCAGAAGACCGACTAGCGCCACCTACGAGCAGTACTTC. Its protein product is CASRRPTSATYEQYF.

V and J are TRBV6-5 and TRBJ2-7, with D maybe TRBD2 (6 bases). This CDR3 region has 14 residues. V lost 2 bases to trimming and J lost 0 bases, with 8 bases between them. Germline V gives CDR1 MNHEY, CDR2 SVGAGI. CDR3: CASSYERVSYEQYF. CDR3 nucleotide sequence: TGTGCCAGCAGTTACGAGCGGGTCTCCTACGAGCAGTACTTC.

The chain recombines TRBV24-1 with TRBJ1-5; no definite D call. The CDR3 has 16 residues. Germline-derived CDR1 and CDR2 are KGHDR and SFDVKD. The ends were cut back, 2 bases at V and 9 bases at J, with 19 bases in the middle. CDR3 loop: CATSDSTAGDPWPQHF. The DNA for the CDR3 is TGTGCCACCAGTGATTCGACGGCAGGTGACCCGTGGCCCCAGCATTTT.

This chain links TRBV20-1 with TRBJ1-1; D is unclear. Germline V gene sequence: CDR1 DFQATT, CDR2 SNEGSKA (reference sequence). Trimming cost V 3 bases and J 1 base, with 9 bases left between them. CDR3 length: 13 amino acids. In nucleotides, the CDR3 is TGCAGTGCTAGCCCCACCTCGAACACTGAAGCTTTCTTT. This translates into CSASPTSNTEAFF.

The V and J genes are TRBV29-1 and TRBJ2-2; 8 bases map to TRBD2. The trim removed 7 bases at V and 7 bases at J, leaving 5 bases unmatched. Germline CDR1 SQVTM, CDR2 ANQGSEA. CDR3 length: 12 residues. In nucleotides, the CDR3 is TGCAGCGCGGGACTAGATATCGGGGAGCTGTTTTTT. This codes for CSAGLDIGELFF.

This clonotype was seen more than once but under ten times. The chain employs TRBV5-1 and TRBJ1-1; D remains ambiguous. Germline V gene sequence: CDR1 SGHRS, CDR2 YFSETQ. The V gene lost 1 base and the J gene lost 3 bases, with 10 bases spanning the gap. The CDR3 is made up of 14 amino acids. CDR3 coding DNA: TGCGCCAGCAGCTTGCTAAGCGAAGACACTGAAGCTTTCTTT. Translation gives CASSLLSEDTEAFF.

Only a few counts were recorded for this clonotype. The rearrangement links TRBV29-1 to TRBJ2-1; tentatively, D is TRBD1 or TRBD2 (5 bases each). Deletions cut 3 bases from V and 3 bases from J, with 18 bases between. Germline V lookup: CDR1 SQVTM, CDR2 ANQGSEA. The CDR3 is 16 amino acids. The CDR3 reads CSVEYLGDPSYNEQFF. Written as DNA, the CDR3 is TGCAGCGTTGAGTACTTAGGGGACCCCAGCTACAATGAGCAGTTCTTC.

The rearrangement uses TRBV27 and TRBJ2-7; D uncertain. Germline V gene lookup returns CDR1 MNHEY and CDR2 SMNVEV (reference sequence). The CDR3 spans 16 residues. Trimming shortened V by 2 bases and J by 2 bases, and 16 bases separated the two germline ends. This chain's CDR3 is CASSLSSTFKAYEQYF. Here the CDR3 DNA reads TGTGCCAGCAGTTTAAGTAGTACATTTAAGGCCTACGAGCAGTACTTC.

The chain links TRBV20-1 to TRBJ1-5; 7 bases agree with TRBD1. Trimming cost V 3 bases and J 9 bases; bases outside gene matches: 8. Looked up from germline, CDR1 is DFQATT and CDR2 is SNEGSKA (reference sequence). CDR3 size: 13 residues. CDR3 DNA: TGCAGTGCTAGTGCGGGACAGCATGGGCCCCAGCATTTT. Translated, it gives CSASAGQHGPQHF.

This clonotype was counted ten times or more. The chain employs TRBV3-1 and TRBJ2-7, with 7 bases lining up with TRBD2. The CDR3 runs to 14 residues. The germline V gene encodes CDR1 LGHDT and CDR2 YNNKEL (reference sequence). The V gene end was trimmed by 0 bases and the J gene end by 3 bases; junction bases not matched to a gene: 2. CDR3 sequence (DNA): TGTGCCAGCAGCCAAGATCGGACTAGCTACGAGCAGTACTTC. Translating gives CASSQDRTSYEQYF.

The CDR3 nucleotides are TGTGCCAGCAGCCAACGGGGACCCCCGGCCGGGGAGCTGTTTTTT. It encodes CASSQRGPPAGELFF. The V and J genes are TRBV7-3 and TRBJ2-2, with D perhaps given as TRBD1 or TRBD2 (5 bases each). The CDR3 length is 15 residues. Trimming stripped 5 bases from V and 6 bases from J, with 16 bases between. Looked up from germline, CDR1 is SGHTA and CDR2 is FQGTGA. The whole variable domain, filled in from reference TRBV7-3 and TRBJ2-2, reads GAGVSQTPSNKVTEKGKYVELRCDPISGHTALYWYRQSLGQGPEFLIYFQGTGAADDSGLPNDRFFAVRPEGSVSTLKIQRTERGDSAVYLCASSQRGPPAGELFFGEGSRLTVL.

The gene calls are TRBV5-1 and TRBJ2-2; possibly TRBD2 for D (6 bases). Germline CDR1 SGHRS, CDR2 YFSETQ. CDR3 length equals 15 residues. The ends were cut back, 6 bases at V and 1 base at J, with 13 bases in the middle. CDR3 amino acids: CASKVLAENTGELFF. CDR3 nucleotide sequence: TGCGCCAGCAAGGTACTAGCTGAGAACACCGGGGAGCTGTTTTTT.

The V and J genes are TRBV20-1 and TRBJ2-2; a weak D match, TRBD2 (6 bases). V shed 6 bases and J shed 10 bases, with 9 bases lying between them. CDR1 and CDR2 (germline): DFQATT, SNEGSKA (reference sequence). The CDR3 consists of 10 residues. The CDR3 loop reads CSAREEELFF. CDR3 sequence (DNA): TGCAGTGCAAGGGAGGAGGAGCTGTTTTTT.

The rearrangement uses TRBV6-5 and TRBJ1-2, with 8 bases identical to TRBD1. V dropped 2 bases and J dropped 3; count of bases not matched to a gene: 5. This CDR3 has 15 amino acids. Germline assignment: CDR1 MNHEY and CDR2 SVGAGI. The CDR3 DNA is TGTGCCAGCAGTTACGGGCAGGGGGCTTACTATGGCTACACCTTC. Translation gives CASSYGQGAYYGYTF.

The chain has TRBV7-8 and TRBJ2-1; possibly TRBD1 or TRBD2 for D (5 bases each). In germline, CDR1 is SGHVS, CDR2 FQNEAQ. The CDR3 loop spans 15 amino acids. The germline V and J ends were trimmed by 1 base and 4 bases, with 11 bases remaining between them. The CDR3 protein is CASSLGGALYNEQFF. As DNA, the CDR3 is TGTGCCAGCAGCTTAGGAGGGGCCTTATACAATGAGCAGTTCTTC.

V usage is TRBV27 and J usage is TRBJ2-1; TRBD1 agrees at 11 bases. Germline trimming cut 7 bases from V and 3 bases from J; bases unmatched to any gene: 5. CDR1 is MNHEY, CDR2 SMNVEV, per germline (reference sequence). The CDR3 runs 15 residues. CDR3 residues: CASTPGTGGYNEQFF. CDR3 nucleotide sequence: TGTGCCAGCACCCCCGGGACAGGGGGCTACAATGAGCAGTTCTTC.

V usage is TRBV18 and J usage is TRBJ2-7; D unresolved. The CDR3 sequence is 12 residues long. V was trimmed by 3 bases and J by 2 bases, leaving 5 bases between them. CDR1 and CDR2 (germline): KGHSH, LQKENI. CDR3 in amino acids: CASSPPTYEQYF. DNA of the CDR3: TGTGCCAGCTCACCCCCGACCTACGAGCAGTACTTC.

This clonotype was counted between two and nine times. The CDR3 reads CASSLAVIAGGGDEQFF. CDR3 sequence (DNA): TGTGCCAGCAGTTTAGCGGTAATAGCGGGAGGAGGCGATGAGCAGTTCTTC. V usage is TRBV12-3 or TRBV12-4 and J usage is TRBJ2-1; 10 bases line up with TRBD2. The CDR3 covers 17 residues. V trimming: 0 bases; J trimming: 8 bases; junction bases outside the gene matches: 10.

The chain carries TRBV5-6 and TRBJ2-1; 8 nucleotides align to TRBD1. The CDR3 is 16 amino acids. The J segment lost 8 bases and the V segment lost 1 base, leaving 11 bases of the junction unmatched. Germline CDR1 and CDR2: SGHDT and YYEEEE. In DNA form, the CDR3 reads TGTGCCAGCAGCTTGATCGCAGGGGGCAACCCGTATGAGCAGTTCTTC. Translation: CASSLIAGGNPYEQFF.

There are a few counts of this clonotype. V usage is TRBV6-5 and J usage is TRBJ2-1, with 14 bases fitting TRBD2. The V segment lost 7 bases and the J segment 8 bases; nucleotides outside the gene matches: 19. Germline CDR1 is MNHEY and CDR2 is SVGAGI. There are 19 residues in the CDR3. As DNA, the CDR3 is TGTGCCAGCACTGGGACAGGCGCCCGACTAGCGGGAGGGCGGGATGAGCAGTTCTTC. It specifies CASTGTGARLAGGRDEQFF.

V is TRBV11-3 and J is TRBJ2-1; 7 bases match TRBD1. The CDR3 totals 15 residues. The junction had 11 bases not matched to a gene; V was cut back by 5 bases and J by 7 bases. Germline CDR1 reads SGHNT; CDR2 reads YENEEA. The CDR3 region has the DNA TGTGCCAGCAGCACTGGACAGGTAACTCGGAATGAGCAGTTCTTC. Its protein product is CASSTGQVTRNEQFF.

In this sample, this clonotype turned up once. The rearrangement links TRBV5-1 to TRBJ1-4, with TRBD1 matching over 7 bases. This CDR3 has 16 amino acids. Germline loops: CDR1 SGHRS, CDR2 YFSETQ. Trimming cost V 4 bases and J 4 bases; bases outside gene matches: 10. The CDR3 loop is CASSAEGAPGNEKLFF. The CDR3 DNA follows: TGCGCCAGCAGCGCTGAGGGGGCGCCGGGTAATGAAAAACTGTTTTTT.

This rearrangement joins TRBV10-3 to TRBJ1-1; 7 bases are shared with TRBD1. The CDR3 contains 15 residues. Germline lookup yields CDR1 ENHRY and CDR2 SYGVKD. The J segment lost 2 bases and the V segment lost 0 bases, leaving 3 bases of the junction unmatched. The CDR3 loop is CAISESTGVNTEAFF. The CDR3 DNA follows: TGTGCCATCAGTGAGTCCACAGGGGTCAACACTGAAGCTTTCTTT.